This entry is about one T cell receptor beta chain. From germline, CDR1 is KGHSH and CDR2 LQKENI. CDR3 length: 13 residues. The trim removed 5 bases at V and 2 bases at J, leaving 2 bases unmatched. This specimen belongs to a study of blood T cell repertoires in COVID-19. Study as a whole: COVID-19 samples, acute and convalescent, were from the United States, Italy and Spain. The cDNA or gDNA used as material had been derived from T cells, B-cell-depleted T cells, or PBMCs.

Per the original data handling: Quantification of nucleated cells was approximated via reference gene primer amplification. Data came from immunoSEQ multiplex PCR; TCRdb stores just in-frame clones and leaves some out. The V and J calls and clone size were taken over from that table, and D and trimming were inferred from the DNA. The table includes 50,000 to 80,000 clones, more than 75% detected once. It was during active infection that Seattle patients were enrolled and then longitudinally followed. V is TRBV18 and J is TRBJ1-2, with TRBD1 identical over 7 bases. The sequence was obtained from a man between 60 and 75 years old with COVID-19, enrolled during active disease. The sample was peripheral blood. The CDR3 spells CASSSGQNYGYTF. For the CDR3, the DNA is TGTGCCAGCTCATCGGGACAGAACTATGGCTACACCTTC.